The rows below give T cell receptor beta chains drawn from one sample of a study of blood T cells in healthy people across ages. One entry per CDR3 protein results from TCRdb running MiXCR on the 5' RACE reads. This table has over a million distinct CDR3 sequences, 59% appearing once. Sequencing used blood. The receptors were gathered from a young man in good health. Both conserved end residues are part of each CDR3. A D gene is named only where the DNA matches it firmly. Rows may omit the clone size; those that give it use once, few, many or a size class.

J gene,D gene,V gene,clone size,CDR3 DNA,CDR3 protein
TRBJ1-6,TRBD1,TRBV7-9,NA,TGTGCCAGCAGCGGAACCAGGGGGAATAATTCACCCCTCCACTTT,CASSGTRGNNSPLHF
TRBJ2-4,NA,TRBV7-8,NA,TGTGCCAGCAGCTCCAGAGGTTGGAGCACCAAAAACATTCAGTACTTC,CASSSRGWSTKNIQYF
TRBJ2-1,NA,TRBV6-6,few,TGTGCCAGCAGTTACTTGGGGGAGCTCTCGTACAATGAGCAGTTCTTC,CASSYLGELSYNEQFF
TRBJ2-1,NA,TRBV5-6,NA,TGTACCAGCAGCTTGAGCGGAAATGAGCAGTTCTTC,CTSSLSGNEQFF
TRBJ1-2,TRBD1,TRBV5-1,NA,TGCGCCAGCAGCTTTGCGAACAGGGGGCCGGATGGCTACACCTTC,CASSFANRGPDGYTF
TRBJ2-7,NA,TRBV10-2,NA,TGCGCCAGCAGTGGTCACTATAGGAATGAGCAGTACTTC,CASSGHYRNEQYF
TRBJ2-7,NA,TRBV15,NA,TGTGCCACCAGCAGAGCGGGGACATACGAGCAGTACTTC,CATSRAGTYEQYF
TRBJ1-2,NA,TRBV29-1,few,TGCAGCGTTGTGCCAAGGCAAACAGTAAACTATGGCTACACCTTC,CSVVPRQTVNYGYTF
TRBJ1-4,NA,TRBV27,NA,TGTGCCAGCAGTTTTGGGAGGACCCTAAATGAAAAACTGTTTTTT,CASSFGRTLNEKLFF
TRBJ1-1,NA,TRBV12-3/TRBV12-4,few,TGTGCCAGCGTACGACAGGTGAACACTGAAGCTTTCTTT,CASVRQVNTEAFF
TRBJ2-3,TRBD2,TRBV5-1,NA,TGCGCCAGCAGCCCGACGGTGACTACACGGACTAGCGGAGCAGATACGCAGTATTTT,CASSPTVTTRTSGADTQYF
TRBJ2-7,NA,TRBV4-2,few,TGTGCCAGCAGCCCCTACGGGAGCTCCTACGAGCAGTACTTC,CASSPYGSSYEQYF
TRBJ2-1,TRBD2,TRBV10-3,NA,TGTGCCATCACCCCGACTAGCGGGGGATACAATGAGCAGTTCTTC,CAITPTSGGYNEQFF
TRBJ2-7,NA,TRBV10-3,NA,TGTGCCATCAGTGGAAGCCACGAGCAGTACTTC,CAISGSHEQYF